The 30 T cell receptor beta chains in this list originate from one sample, sequenced in a study of cytomegalovirus exposure and HLA in healthy donors. The method was immunoSEQ multiplex PCR; TCRdb's version includes in-frame clones alone and lacks a portion of them. The data show approximately 97,000 clones, about 95% seen once. Sequenced: PBMCs. The receptors originated from a young woman in good health and CMV-seronegative.

This rearrangement joins TRBV13 to TRBJ1-6; the match to TRBD1 covers 8 bases. Germline assignment: CDR1 PRHDT and CDR2 FYEKMQ (reference sequence). The CDR3 is made up of 13 amino acids. J lost 8 bases, V lost 3 bases, and 0 bases had no gene match. The CDR3 coding sequence is TGTGCCAGCAGCTTGACAGGGGATTCACCCCTCCACTTT. It is translated as CASSLTGDSPLHF.

The V call is TRBV9, the J call TRBJ2-7, with 9 bases that match TRBD2. After removal of 3 bases from V and 2 bases from J, the junction contained 9 bases not matched to a gene. The CDR3 runs 16 residues. Per germline, CDR1 SGDLS and CDR2 YYNGEE. CDR3 protein: CASSAEAGGSAYEQYF. In nucleotides, the CDR3 is TGTGCCAGCAGCGCTGAAGCGGGAGGTTCGGCCTACGAGCAGTACTTC.

The CDR3 reads CASSGQGQGIGGYTF. The DNA for the CDR3 is TGTGCCAGCAGTGGCCAGGGACAGGGCATTGGTGGCTACACCTTC. This chain links TRBV6-1 with TRBJ1-2; TRBD1 aligns across 9 bases. The V gene end was trimmed by 4 bases and the J gene end by 7 bases; junction bases not matched to a gene: 10. The CDR3 has 15 residues. Germline assignment: CDR1 MNHNS and CDR2 SASEGT.

The J gene is TRBJ2-3, the V gene TRBV7-9, with 7 nucleotides matching TRBD2. Germline V gives CDR1 SEHNR, CDR2 FQNEAQ (reference sequence). V was clipped by 5 bases and J by 3 bases; unmatched bases: 8. CDR3 length: 15 amino acids. CDR3 nucleotides: TGTGCCAGCAGCCCGGGGGAGGGGAAAACAGATACGCAGTATTTT. Protein: CASSPGEGKTDTQYF.

The chain uses TRBV18 and TRBJ2-2; 9 bases map to TRBD2. After removal of 2 bases from V and 3 bases from J, the junction contained 4 bases not matched to a gene. This CDR3 spans 16 amino acids. CDR1 is KGHSH, CDR2 LQKENI, per germline. CDR3 sequence reads: CASSPAAGGHTGELFF. For the CDR3, the DNA is TGTGCCAGCTCACCAGCCGCGGGGGGGCACACCGGGGAGCTGTTTTTT.

This clone was detected only once. The chain employs TRBV13 and TRBJ2-1; 8 bases map to TRBD1. Trimming cost V 0 bases and J 5 bases; bases outside gene matches: 15. CDR1 and CDR2 (germline): PRHDT, FYEKMQ (reference sequence). The CDR3 loop spans 19 amino acids. This CDR3 is CASSLGGLGRGPRDNEQFF. In DNA, the CDR3 is TGTGCCAGCAGCTTAGGCGGGCTAGGCAGGGGGCCACGGGACAATGAGCAGTTCTTC.

The V gene is TRBV4-1, the J gene TRBJ1-2, with 10 positions matching TRBD1. J was trimmed by 5 bases and V by 4 bases; bases with no gene match: 7. There are 15 residues in the CDR3. CDR1 and CDR2 (germline): MGHRA, YSYEKL. CDR3 nucleotide sequence: TGCGCCAGCAGCCCGGGACAGGGGCCCACGTATGGCTACACCTTC. As protein: CASSPGQGPTYGYTF.

The chain couples TRBV6-5 to TRBJ1-5; D gene ambiguous. The V end lost 6 bases, the J end lost 1 base, and 13 bases lay between the germline ends. The CDR3 is made up of 15 amino acids. Germline V CDR1 and CDR2: MNHEY, SVGAGI. The CDR3 nucleotides read TGTGCCAGCAGCCCCTTGGGAGAGAGCAATCAGCCCCAGCATTTT. Translation gives CASSPLGESNQPQHF.

The chain couples TRBV20-1 to TRBJ1-2, with TRBD1 matching over 7 bases. Germline V CDR1 and CDR2: DFQATT, SNEGSKA (reference sequence). The CDR3 covers 11 residues. The CDR3 nucleotides are TGCAGACCCCAGGGGGACTATGGCTACACCTTC. This codes for CRPQGDYGYTF.

The V and J genes are TRBV20-1 and TRBJ2-1; D unresolved. Trimming left V 1 base short and J 8 bases short, with 6 bases between. Germline V gene data show CDR1 as DFQATT and CDR2 as SNEGSKA (reference sequence). The CDR3 spans 11 residues. The CDR3 sequence is CSARGQDEQFF. The CDR3 DNA reads TGCAGTGCTAGAGGTCAGGATGAGCAGTTCTTC.

This clone was detected once. The chain couples TRBV4-1 to TRBJ2-3, with D tentatively TRBD1 (6 bases). The V end lost 6 bases, the J end lost 0 bases, and 16 bases lay between the germline ends. Looked up from germline, CDR1 is MGHRA and CDR2 is YSYEKL. CDR3 length equals 16 residues. The CDR3 loop is CASRLYGTSSTDTQYF. The CDR3, as DNA: TGCGCCAGCAGACTGTACGGGACATCTAGCACAGATACGCAGTATTTT.

The chain is built from TRBV6-6 and TRBJ2-5, with 8 bases lining up with TRBD2. CDR3 length: 14 residues. Germline values: CDR1 MNHNY, CDR2 SVGAGI (reference sequence). V lost 5 bases to trimming and J lost 4 bases; unmatched junction nucleotides: 6. CDR3 DNA sequence: TGTGCCAGCAGTCAGGGACTAGACCGAGAGACCCAGTACTTC. Its protein is CASSQGLDRETQYF.

V is TRBV5-6 and J is TRBJ1-4, with a tentative D call TRBD1 (5 bases). V lost 3 bases and J lost 3, with 18 bases in between. Germline CDR1 SGHDT, CDR2 YYEEEE. CDR3 length: 17 residues. The CDR3 DNA reads TGTGCCAGCAGCTCCGGCGACAGCAACGGAGCTAATGAAAAACTGTTTTTT. It specifies CASSSGDSNGANEKLFF.

This clone was detected once. The CDR3 reads CASSSTLAGGGYTF. CDR3 DNA sequence: TGTGCCAGCAGCTCCACCCTTGCAGGGGGTGGCTACACCTTC. The chain combines TRBV7-2 with TRBJ1-2, with 7 bases that match TRBD1. V dropped 4 bases and J dropped 7; count of bases not matched to a gene: 9. Per germline, CDR1 SGHTA and CDR2 FQGNSA. The CDR3 length is 14 residues.

The genes are TRBV10-3 and TRBJ1-2, with 10 bases that match TRBD1. The germline CDR1 and CDR2 sequences are ENHRY and SYGVKD. The V and J ends lost 7 bases and 8 bases, in that order; junction bases with no gene match: 7. The CDR3 extends over 13 amino acids. The CDR3 here is CAIIAGQGYGYTF. The DNA of the CDR3 is TGTGCCATCATAGCGGGACAGGGGTACGGCTACACCTTC.

CDR3 nucleotide sequence: TGTGCCAGCAGCCCCCCGGGGGCGGGGGGGCAAGAGCAGTACTTC. Translation gives CASSPPGAGGQEQYF. The chain carries TRBV7-9 and TRBJ2-7; 9 nucleotides match TRBD2. The CDR3 loop spans 15 amino acids. Germline lookup yields CDR1 SEHNR and CDR2 FQNEAQ (reference sequence). V shed 5 bases and J 7 bases; nucleotides not matched to a gene: 12. Full variable domain (missing parts from reference TRBV7-9 and TRBJ2-7): DTGVSQNPRHKITKRGQNVTFRCDPISEHNRLYWYRQTLGQGPEFLTYFQNEAQLEKSRLLSDRFSAERPKGSFSTLEIQRTEQGDSAMYLCASSPPGAGGQEQYFGPGTRLTVT.

This sequence joins TRBV4-1 and TRBJ2-7; a weak D match, TRBD2 (5 bases). Trimming shortened V by 4 bases and J by 3 bases, and 22 bases separated the two germline ends. There are 17 residues in the CDR3. Germline assignment: CDR1 MGHRA and CDR2 YSYEKL. The CDR3 bases are TGCGCCAGCAGCCCTAGATACCCGGACTCAACCGGCTACGAGCAGTACTTC. This codes for CASSPRYPDSTGYEQYF.

The gene calls are TRBV6-1 and TRBJ2-1; 11 nucleotides align to TRBD2. This CDR3 has 15 amino acids. The J segment lost 4 bases and the V segment lost 6 bases, leaving 5 bases of the junction unmatched. From germline, CDR1 is MNHNS and CDR2 SASEGT. DNA of the CDR3: TGTGCCAGCAGCGGGGGGACTAGCGGTTACAATGAGCAGTTCTTC. It translates to CASSGGTSGYNEQFF.

V is TRBV7-6 and J is TRBJ2-7; D perhaps matches TRBD2 (5 bases). V was shortened by 0 bases and J by 2 bases, with 17 bases between the two germline ends. The CDR3 spans 17 residues. The V gene's germline CDR1 is SGHVS and CDR2 FNYEAQ. The CDR3 region is CASSLAPTRTVPYEQYF. The CDR3 region has the DNA TGTGCCAGCAGCTTAGCGCCAACTAGAACGGTCCCCTACGAGCAGTACTTC.

The chain is built from TRBV7-9 and TRBJ1-1; the D gene is possibly TRBD1 (6 bases). The ends were cut back, 2 bases at V and 0 bases at J, with 13 bases in the middle. The CDR3 is 16 amino acids. CDR1 and CDR2 (germline): SEHNR, FQNEAQ (reference sequence). CDR3 protein: CASSLTVRDMNTEAFF. Here the CDR3 DNA reads TGTGCCAGCAGCTTAACAGTCCGGGACATGAACACTGAAGCTTTCTTT.

This clone has just one count. This chain joins TRBV7-8 and TRBJ2-3; 9 bases agree with TRBD2. CDR1 is SGHVS and CDR2 is FQNEAQ in the germline V gene. V was clipped by 5 bases and J by 6 bases; unmatched bases: 15. This CDR3 is built from 17 residues. As DNA, the CDR3 is TGTGCCAGCAGCCTCTCCTCCGTGGCGGGAGGGAGGGATACGCAGTATTTT. It translates to CASSLSSVAGGRDTQYF.

V is TRBV27 and J is TRBJ2-1; TRBD2 agrees at 10 bases. From germline, CDR1 is MNHEY and CDR2 SMNVEV (reference sequence). With V trimmed by 0 bases and J by 9 bases, 8 bases remained unmatched. The CDR3 sequence is 16 residues long. The CDR3 coding sequence is TGTGCCAGCAGTTTATCAATTCCAGCGGGAGGGTCTGAGCAGTTCTTC. It specifies CASSLSIPAGGSEQFF.

CDR3 residues: CASKRGANPFSGNTIYF. The CDR3 nucleotides read TGTGCCAGTAAGAGAGGAGCAAACCCTTTCTCTGGAAACACCATATATTTT. The chain is built from TRBV19 and TRBJ1-3; no clear D gene. Germline V gene lookup returns CDR1 LNHDA and CDR2 SQIVND (reference sequence). The CDR3 is 17 residues long. V lost 7 bases, J lost 0 bases, and 19 bases lay in between.

The chain joins TRBV30 to TRBJ2-4, with D perhaps matching TRBD2 (6 bases). Germline V gene data show CDR1 as GTSNPN and CDR2 as SVGIG (reference sequence). V gave up 5 bases and J gave up 0 bases, with 14 bases separating them. This CDR3 has 15 amino acids. CDR3 DNA sequence: TGTGCCTGGGGACGGGACTTCCTAGCCAAAAACATTCAGTACTTC. Amino acids: CAWGRDFLAKNIQYF.

V gene TRBV9 combines with J gene TRBJ1-1, with 12 bases that match TRBD1. The CDR3 length is 16 residues. Trimming cost V 0 bases and J 6 bases; bases outside gene matches: 6. The germline CDR1 and CDR2 sequences are SGDLS and YYNGEE. The CDR3 nucleotides are TGTGCCAGCAGCGTAGGGGACAGGGGGCGATGGCCTGAAGCTTTCTTT. As protein: CASSVGDRGRWPEAFF.

In nucleotides, the CDR3 is TGCAGCGTCCCCGTCAGGGGGTCCACAGATACGCAGTATTTT. Translation: CSVPVRGSTDTQYF. The rearrangement uses TRBV29-1 and TRBJ2-3, with 7 bases aligning to TRBD1. From germline, CDR1 is SQVTM and CDR2 ANQGSEA. The CDR3 sequence is 14 residues long. Trimming removed 6 bases from V and 2 bases from J; junction bases left unmatched: 8.

The chain couples TRBV15 to TRBJ2-3, with 8 bases that match TRBD2. Losses at the gene ends were 7 bases for V and 0 bases for J; bases not matched to a gene: 18. Germline values: CDR1 LNHNV, CDR2 YYDKDF (reference sequence). This CDR3 comprises 19 residues. The CDR3 region has the DNA TGTGCCACCATGTTAGGCGGGGGGCTTCCTACATTTAGCACAGATACGCAGTATTTT. This translates into CATMLGGGLPTFSTDTQYF.

The rearrangement uses TRBV14 and TRBJ2-2, with 7 nucleotides matching TRBD1. V trimming: 5 bases; J trimming: 3 bases; junction bases outside the gene matches: 6. This CDR3 region has 15 residues. Germline lookup yields CDR1 SGHDN and CDR2 FVKESK. CDR3 DNA sequence: TGTGCCAGCAGCGAGACAGGGTGGGACACCGGGGAGCTGTTTTTT. As protein: CASSETGWDTGELFF. The entire variable domain, with the rest obtained from reference TRBV14 and TRBJ2-2, is as follows: EAGVTQFPSHSVIEKGQTVTLRCDPISGHDNLYWYRRVMGKEIKFLLHFVKESKQDESGMPNNRFLAERTGGTYSTLKVQPAELEDSGVYFCASSETGWDTGELFFGEGSRLTVL.

This chain uses TRBV5-1 with TRBJ1-2, with D perhaps TRBD1 (6 bases). This CDR3 is built from 13 residues. The V end was cut by 2 bases, the J end by 3 bases, with 8 bases between. CDR1 is SGHRS and CDR2 is YFSETQ in the germline V gene. The CDR3 DNA sequence: TGCGCCAGCAGCTTAAACAGGGACTATGGCTACACCTTC. This gives the protein CASSLNRDYGYTF.

The chain combines TRBV6-1 with TRBJ1-4; D perhaps matches TRBD1 (5 bases). This CDR3 is 16 amino acids long. Germline V gene data show CDR1 as MNHNS and CDR2 as SASEGT. Trimming took 4 bases from V and 1 from J, leaving 13 bases between them. The CDR3 spells CASSGLRGETNEKLFF. The CDR3 bases are TGTGCCAGCAGTGGATTACGGGGGGAAACTAATGAAAAACTGTTTTTT.